This TCR beta chain appears in the sequencing data of a study of CD8+CD57+ T cells in acquired aplastic anemia (dated by TCRdb to between 2018 and 2020). At the level of the whole study: A mean of approximately 3 ug of DNA, ranging from roughly 0.17 to 30 ug, was extracted from sorted CD4+ and CD8+ cells. CD8+CD57+ expansion was defined as a frequency above the mean frequency observed in healthy subjects. Here is what the overall study found, with its caveats: Between patients and healthy controls, no significant difference in CD8+ Simpson's diversity was found (P=0.060). Although around 30 CD8+ CDR3 sequences were shared by patients and controls, these sequences appeared highly expressed in patients and within the immunodominant clones of patients.

The CDR3, from cysteine to phenylalanine, totals 16 residues. CDR3 DNA only is kept here, 48 bases in frame from base 1. Ends trimmed: V by 6 bases, J by 3 bases; bases unmatched to a gene: 7. As encoded in the germline V gene, CDR1 is ENHRY while CDR2 is SYGVKD. Profiling of TCR beta VDJ combinations and CDR3 sequences used genomic DNA as the template. An Illumina HiSeq 2000 was used for TCR repertoire sequencing. Turning to the authors' computational methods: TRBV/TRBJ rearrangement plots, CDR3 size and DJ length profiles, and Simpson's diversity index were used to evaluate the repertoires. Whichever DNA sequence was most abundant in the deep sequencing data was defined as the immunodominant clone. CDR3 amino acid sequences were checked for sharing across subjects and were also compared against the VDJdb database and published repertoires. TCRdb reworked the public reads: Q25 trimming with fastp, MiXCR clone assembly, productive beta chains retained. Identical CDR3 proteins give one entry, which carries the most common genes and DNA. TCRdb's processing, not the study's, gives the V and J calls here. The sample records about 180,000 distinct CDR3 sequences, 48% of which are singletons. The ten largest clones capture 10% to 15% of the sample.

Flow cytometry had shown CD8+CD57+ cell expansion in the patients selected for sequencing. All patients had severe acquired aplastic anemia diagnosed by International Study of Aplastic Anemia and Agranulocytosis and Camitta criteria. No patient had received any therapy when blood was sampled. In the study, sorted CD4+ and CD8+ blood T cells from patients with severe aplastic anemia and from healthy subjects underwent deep sequencing of TCR repertoires. Patients were enrolled under clinicaltrials.gov protocols 00001620, 01623167, 00001397, 00071045, 00081523 and 00961064 in the USA. Ficoll-Paque density gradient centrifugation was used to isolate peripheral blood mononuclear cells. Before DNA extraction, CD4+ and CD8+ T cells were sorted by FACS or by magnetic beads. On this clonotype: Its antigen remains undetermined. Qualities for individual bases were not recorded, and no much larger clone is one base off.

The chain joins TRBV10-3 to TRBJ2-3; 12 bases in the junction line up with TRBD2. Sequencing was carried out using sorted CD4+, CD8+, or CD8+CD57+ T cells (not recorded which) from PBMCs. This clonotype was obtained from a human donor with aplastic anemia. The CDR3 protein is CAISDTTSGRTDTQYF. In nucleotide form, the sequence is TGTGCCATCAGCGACACAACTAGCGGGAGGACAGATACGCAGTATTTT.